The clone carrying this T cell receptor (beta chain) was picked up many times. Time point specified: newly diagnosed GD, antithyroid drugs for less than 3 months. After RNA was extracted from PBMCs, the TCR library was made from it. These data originate in a study of regulatory T cells in long-lasting Graves disease. Arm-PCR with iRepertoire HTBI primers amplified the CDR3 regions for these TCR beta libraries. From the multiplex PCR reads, TCRdb called clonotypes with MiXCR, one entry per CDR3 protein. The table includes hundreds of thousands of distinct CDR3 sequences, over 15% detected once. CDR1 is SGHTA, CDR2 FQGTGA, per germline. V shed 4 bases and J shed 7 bases, with 14 bases lying between them. The CDR3 length is 13 residues. The sample was also linked to a second study, of T cells in Graves' hyperthyroidism and ophthalmopathy.

The chain carries TRBV7-3 and TRBJ2-7; D is tentatively TRBD1 or TRBD2 (5 bases each). The sequence came from a man in his forties or fifties with Graves disease. Source: peripheral blood mononuclear cells (PBMCs), taken at new diagnosis, from a patient treated with antithyroid drugs. The CDR3 is CASSSGRGSEQYF. Written as DNA, the CDR3 is TGTGCCAGCAGCTCGGGGCGAGGTAGTGAGCAGTACTTC.